Listed below are T cell receptor beta chains from one sample, sequenced in a study of T cells after yellow fever vaccination. MiXCR, run by TCRdb on the 5' RACE reads, gives a single entry per CDR3 protein. The top ten hold more than 1% of the sample, which has about 230,000 distinct CDR3 sequences, 6.5% to 7.5% seen once. The sample in question was CD4+ T cells sorted from PBMCs, obtained on the day of the yellow fever booster vaccination. These receptors originate from a man aged 25 to 45 who received the YFV17D yellow fever vaccine. CDR3s leave out the opening cysteine and the closing phenylalanine or tryptophan.

V gene,CDR3 length,CDR3 protein
TRBV27,12,ASSRDRVTYEQY
TRBV4-3,12,ASSRGGSSNEQF
TRBV20-1,12,SALAGHRTDTQY
TRBV5-5,11,ASSLNRPYGYT
TRBV15,14,ATSLGGDHRRYEQF
TRBV18,13,ASSSVDRGNSPLH
TRBV5-6,15,AIGLSAAGDFHNEQF
TRBV28,10,ATKGFAYEQY
TRBV11-2,15,ASSLDPPSGVKDEQY
TRBV5-5,9,ASSLEDEAF
TRBV5-1,10,ASRQDSYEQY
TRBV5-6,11,ASSLRNTGELF
TRBV20-1,10,SARDLWGEQY
TRBV7-9,11,ASSLAGHYEQC
TRBV25-1,11,ASNAGTVAGYT
TRBV5-1,13,ASSSMGRAQETQY
TRBV7-3,12,ASSLSRGSDTQY
TRBV5-4,13,ASSRDSVDTGELF
TRBV6-1,12,ASDEPAQNTEAF
TRBV15,12,APRFSREAYEQY
TRBV20-1,11,SARSGSSYEQY
TRBV10-3,10,AISGGQETQN
TRBV19,13,ASSIDGTGGFEQY
TRBV5-5,13,ASSLQYGGRETQY
TRBV4-2,14,ASSQAGVAGQETQY
TRBV12-3/TRBV12-4,12,ASNQRTGEETQY
TRBV30,14,AWSKGAKSGANVLT
TRBV4-2,15,ASSQVGQGATNEKLF
TRBV29-1,9,SGTLGETQY
TRBV11-2,16,ASSKRTGLAGANNEQF
TRBV20-1,10,SAVGGVYGYT
TRBV7-2,12,ASTLLPSYNEQF
TRBV30,11,AWSPPGSYEQY
TRBV5-1,11,ASRRDAYNEQF
TRBV6-5,13,ASGGGLRNNSPLH
TRBV28,12,ASRPQGSTYEQY
TRBV5-5,12,ASSFRGKGETQY